This TCR beta chain was profiled in a study of T cells in Graves' hyperthyroidism and ophthalmopathy. The study's findings and limits: In the blood, most expanded thyroid clonotypes above 0.001 appeared as well. Ophthalmopathy was predicted by the model a median of approximately 6 months ahead of onset.

This clonotype was counted at least ten times. Antigen specificity is unknown. Ophthalmopathy cases met thresholds of Clinical Activity Score at least 3, NOSPECS grade at least 4 and duration under 3 months. The CDR3 totals 15 residues. RNA transcripts gave rise to amplified TCR beta CDR3 regions. Primed by the HTBI set, a first-round RT-PCR was run on the TCR CDR3. TCRdb processed the multiplex PCR reads anew with MiXCR; each CDR3 protein has one entry. The sample consists of 490,000 or so distinct CDR3 sequences, approximately 16% of them appearing once. The rearrangement joins TRBV3-2 to TRBJ2-7; the table gives TRBD1 as D, unverified against the DNA. TRBV3-2 is shown as a pseudogene. Sequencing used blood. The receptor's source is a woman in her thirties with Graves' ophthalmopathy. CDR3 in amino acids: CASTLNGTGPYEQYF. The CDR3 nucleotides read TGTGCCAGCACCCTTAACGGGACAGGGCCCTACGAGCAGTACTTC.